A selection of T cell receptor beta chains follows, all from one sample in a study of cytomegalovirus exposure and HLA in healthy donors. Sequenced by immunoSEQ multiplex PCR; TCRdb stores in-frame clones only, minus some. The sample consists of 120,000 or so clones, 76% of them appearing once. Input material: PBMCs. Source of these receptors: a man aged 25 to 40 in good health and CMV-seropositive. The CDR3 runs from the conserved cysteine through the conserved F or W. The order of the fields is D gene, clone size, J gene, V gene, CDR3 protein, CDR3 DNA. A D gene is named only where the DNA matches it firmly. The size of a clone is reported for some rows only, either as once, few or many, or as a class for expanded clones.

d_gene: .
abundance: few
j_gene: TRBJ2-2
v_gene: TRBV9
CDR3aa: CASSGPVGGSNTGELFF
CDR3nt: TGTGCCAGCAGCGGACCGGTCGGGGGTTCGAACACCGGGGAGCTGTTTTTT

d_gene: TRBD1
abundance: .
j_gene: TRBJ2-7
v_gene: TRBV7-9
CDR3aa: CASSLAGGFGTGRDEQYF
CDR3nt: TGTGCCAGCAGCTTAGCGGGGGGGTTCGGGACAGGGCGAGACGAGCAGTACTTC

d_gene: TRBD2
abundance: .
j_gene: TRBJ2-5
v_gene: TRBV5-4
CDR3aa: CASSREGFQETQYF
CDR3nt: TGTGCCAGCAGCAGGGAGGGCTTCCAAGAGACCCAGTACTTC

d_gene: TRBD2
abundance: .
j_gene: TRBJ2-1
v_gene: TRBV6-1
CDR3aa: CASSLGGGTYNEQFF
CDR3nt: TGTGCCAGCAGTCTCGGGGGAGGGACGTACAATGAGCAGTTCTTC

d_gene: TRBD1
abundance: .
j_gene: TRBJ1-5
v_gene: TRBV19
CDR3aa: CASSMGTGFSQPQHF
CDR3nt: TGTGCCAGTAGTATGGGGACAGGGTTTTCGCAGCCCCAGCATTTT

d_gene: TRBD1
abundance: .
j_gene: TRBJ1-6
v_gene: TRBV5-6
CDR3aa: CASSRDRRVESLHF
CDR3nt: TGTGCCAGCAGCCGGGACAGACGGGTTGAATCCCTCCACTTT

d_gene: .
abundance: .
j_gene: TRBJ1-2
v_gene: TRBV30
CDR3aa: CAWSQTEGYTF
CDR3nt: TGTGCCTGGAGTCAAACAGAGGGATACACCTTC

d_gene: TRBD2
abundance: once
j_gene: TRBJ2-3
v_gene: TRBV4-1
CDR3aa: CASSQVRGGLTDTQYF
CDR3nt: TGCGCCAGCAGCCAAGTCCGGGGGGGGCTCACAGATACGCAGTATTTT

d_gene: TRBD2
abundance: once
j_gene: TRBJ2-1
v_gene: TRBV12-5
CDR3aa: CASGTDGLGEQFF
CDR3nt: TGTGCTAGTGGTACAGACGGACTAGGTGAGCAGTTCTTC

d_gene: TRBD1
abundance: once
j_gene: TRBJ1-5
v_gene: TRBV5-6
CDR3aa: CASSSGQGAIGNQPQHF
CDR3nt: TGTGCCAGCAGCTCAGGACAGGGGGCGATAGGCAATCAGCCCCAGCATTTT

d_gene: TRBD2
abundance: .
j_gene: TRBJ2-2
v_gene: TRBV4-3
CDR3aa: CASSPRGGSNTGELFF
CDR3nt: TGCGCCAGCAGCCCCCGGGGGGGCTCGAACACCGGGGAGCTGTTTTTT

d_gene: .
abundance: .
j_gene: TRBJ1-2
v_gene: TRBV28
CDR3aa: CASSASKSYGYTF
CDR3nt: TGTGCCAGCAGTGCAAGCAAAAGCTATGGCTACACCTTC

d_gene: TRBD1
abundance: .
j_gene: TRBJ1-1
v_gene: TRBV19
CDR3aa: CASGAGGHGEAFF
CDR3nt: TGTGCCAGTGGGGCAGGGGGGCATGGTGAAGCTTTCTTT

d_gene: .
abundance: .
j_gene: TRBJ2-6
v_gene: TRBV6-1
CDR3aa: CASRVFGSGANVLTF
CDR3nt: TGTGCCAGCAGGGTGTTCGGCTCTGGGGCCAACGTCCTGACTTTC

d_gene: .
abundance: .
j_gene: TRBJ1-2
v_gene: TRBV6-1
CDR3aa: CASRPGVGSWGYTF
CDR3nt: TGTGCCAGCAGGCCAGGGGTAGGGTCGTGGGGCTACACCTTC

d_gene: .
abundance: .
j_gene: TRBJ1-3
v_gene: TRBV4-3
CDR3aa: CASSQEGGGSGNTIYF
CDR3nt: TGCGCCAGCAGCCAAGAGGGGGGGGGCTCTGGAAACACCATATATTTT

d_gene: .
abundance: once
j_gene: TRBJ1-5
v_gene: TRBV10-2
CDR3aa: CASSFRVGGNQPQHF
CDR3nt: TGCGCCAGCAGCTTCAGGGTGGGCGGCAATCAGCCCCAGCATTTT

d_gene: TRBD2
abundance: .
j_gene: TRBJ2-2
v_gene: TRBV19
CDR3aa: CASSPGLAGGLNTGELFF
CDR3nt: TGTGCCAGTAGTCCCGGACTAGCGGGGGGTCTGAACACCGGGGAGCTGTTTTTT

d_gene: TRBD1
abundance: .
j_gene: TRBJ1-5
v_gene: TRBV19
CDR3aa: CASSETGQVVSQPQHF
CDR3nt: TGTGCCAGTAGTGAGACGGGACAGGTGGTAAGTCAGCCCCAGCATTTT

d_gene: TRBD2
abundance: .
j_gene: TRBJ2-1
v_gene: TRBV4-1
CDR3aa: CASSQRGLAEGDEQFF
CDR3nt: TGCGCCAGCAGCCAACGGGGACTAGCTGAAGGGGATGAGCAGTTCTTC

d_gene: .
abundance: .
j_gene: TRBJ1-4
v_gene: TRBV28
CDR3aa: CASSSGGYNEKLFF
CDR3nt: TGTGCCAGCAGTTCCGGCGGGTATAATGAAAAACTGTTTTTT

d_gene: .
abundance: .
j_gene: TRBJ2-4
v_gene: TRBV28
CDR3aa: CASSSTPSRTKNIQYF
CDR3nt: TGTGCCAGCAGTTCCACCCCTAGTAGGACCAAAAACATTCAGTACTTC

d_gene: .
abundance: .
j_gene: TRBJ2-5
v_gene: TRBV7-9
CDR3aa: CASSLGRGFSGYQETQYF
CDR3nt: TGTGCCAGCAGCTTAGGGCGAGGATTTAGCGGATACCAAGAGACCCAGTACTTC

d_gene: .
abundance: .
j_gene: TRBJ2-3
v_gene: TRBV4-3
CDR3aa: CASSQDGGTDTQYF
CDR3nt: TGCGCCAGCAGCCAAGATGGGGGGACAGATACGCAGTATTTT

d_gene: TRBD2
abundance: .
j_gene: TRBJ2-1
v_gene: TRBV7-9
CDR3aa: CASSPPSGEQFF
CDR3nt: TGTGCCAGCAGCCCCCCTAGCGGTGAGCAGTTCTTC

d_gene: TRBD2
abundance: .
j_gene: TRBJ2-7
v_gene: TRBV6-5
CDR3aa: CASSPSGGAEKQYF
CDR3nt: TGTGCCAGCAGCCCAAGCGGGGGGGCCGAAAAGCAGTACTTC

d_gene: .
abundance: few
j_gene: TRBJ2-1
v_gene: TRBV19
CDR3aa: CASSIRLSSGSYNEQFF
CDR3nt: TGTGCCAGTAGTATCCGTCTATCGTCCGGCTCCTACAATGAGCAGTTCTTC

d_gene: .
abundance: .
j_gene: TRBJ2-2
v_gene: TRBV5-4
CDR3aa: CASSLGDTGELFF
CDR3nt: TGTGCCAGCAGCCTAGGGGACACCGGGGAGCTGTTTTTT

d_gene: .
abundance: .
j_gene: TRBJ1-1
v_gene: TRBV5-1
CDR3aa: CASSLDGLNTEAFF
CDR3nt: TGCGCCAGCAGCTTGGACGGGTTGAACACTGAAGCTTTCTTT

d_gene: TRBD1
abundance: few
j_gene: TRBJ2-3
v_gene: TRBV7-2
CDR3aa: CASSPKRLVGTEGDTQYF
CDR3nt: TGTGCCAGCAGTCCGAAGCGTCTGGTAGGGACAGAAGGGGATACGCAGTATTTT

d_gene: TRBD2
abundance: .
j_gene: TRBJ2-5
v_gene: TRBV29-1
CDR3aa: CSVEGLAGDSQETQYF
CDR3nt: TGCAGCGTTGAGGGTCTAGCGGGGGACTCACAAGAGACCCAGTACTTC

d_gene: .
abundance: .
j_gene: TRBJ1-5
v_gene: TRBV5-6
CDR3aa: CASSEGYLQPQHF
CDR3nt: TGTGCCAGCAGCGAGGGATACCTTCAGCCCCAGCATTTT

d_gene: .
abundance: .
j_gene: TRBJ2-2
v_gene: TRBV14
CDR3aa: CASSQGLGPMNTGELFF
CDR3nt: TGTGCCAGCAGCCAAGGGCTGGGGCCTATGAACACCGGGGAGCTGTTTTTT

d_gene: .
abundance: .
j_gene: TRBJ1-5
v_gene: TRBV7-2
CDR3aa: CASSLAGYKDSNQPQHF
CDR3nt: TGTGCCAGCAGCTTAGCCGGGTACAAGGATAGCAATCAGCCCCAGCATTTT

d_gene: .
abundance: .
j_gene: TRBJ2-2
v_gene: TRBV10-3
CDR3aa: CATKGTANTGELFF
CDR3nt: TGTGCCACGAAAGGAACAGCGAACACCGGGGAGCTGTTTTTT

d_gene: .
abundance: .
j_gene: TRBJ2-6
v_gene: TRBV4-3
CDR3aa: CASSQDGDSSGANVLTF
CDR3nt: TGCGCCAGCAGCCAAGATGGTGACAGCTCTGGGGCCAACGTCCTGACTTTC